This TCR beta chain came from a study of blood T cell repertoires in COVID-19 (dated by TCRdb to the early 2020s). At the level of the whole study: Samples covering the acute and convalescent phases of COVID-19 were provided by collaborators in the United States, Italy and Spain. Subjects who had been exposed to COVID-19, were actively infected with it, or had recovered from it provided the deeply sampled blood TCRbeta repertoires that made up the dataset. HLA class I and class II types, where available, came from metadata supplied by the sample provider rather than from assay-based typing. The material from the prospective study consisted of cDNA or gDNA derived from T cells, B-cell-depleted T cells, or PBMCs. A freely available public database, intended as a resource for researchers studying the immune response to SARS-CoV-2, is where the repertoires were released. The sample metadata nearly always contained a de-identified subject ID, COVID-19 status, age in years and sex. Samples came from the ongoing ImmuneRACE study (first 160 participants) plus 1,254 subjects from 6 global collaborators.

The investigation overall reported the following: Clinical and demographic metadata were provided uncurated, with the amount varying by source and participant.

TCRbeta CDR3 regions were amplified from genomic DNA by means of the immunoSEQ Assay, a bias-controlled multiplex PCR. Per the authors' processing: The number of nucleated cells in each sample was estimated from the amplification of reference gene primers within the assay. To quantify the absolute abundance of each unique TCRbeta CDR3 rearrangement, sequence reads were collapsed and filtered. For each sample, productive Simpson clonality was calculated as the square root of Simpson's diversity index over productive rearrangements. TCRdb limited this immuneACCESS table to in-frame rearrangements with V and J called. A share of clones is missing; checked studies link under half to unresolved V genes, and the rest is unexplained. The DNA gave D and trimming, while V, J and clone size come from that table. The sample records about 120,000 clones, roughly nine tenths of which are singletons. About 7.7% of the sample is taken by the ten largest.

Concerning this clone itself: This clone's antigen is unknown. It has no much larger one-base neighbor in the sample; base qualities were not kept.

Collaborating institutions collected whole blood in K2EDTA tubes following their own protocols. For TCRbeta analysis, collaborators shipped samples in one of three forms: frozen whole blood, isolated PBMCs, or DNA extracted from either of those sample types. Sequencing was carried out using peripheral blood. This clonotype was sampled from a human donor in a cohort sampled during active COVID-19.

The CDR3 region: CAISEPGQGGTGELFF. The nucleotide sequence is TGTGCCATCAGTGAACCGGGACAGGGCGGCACCGGGGAGCTGTTTTTT. The chain employs TRBV10-3 and TRBJ2-2, and 9 bases in between align with TRBD1. Including cysteine and phenylalanine, the CDR3 has 16 amino acids. Only the CDR3 DNA is retained, 48 bases long and in frame from the first base. CDR1 and CDR2 are read off the germline V gene as ENHRY and SYGVKD. From V the trimming removes 3 bases and from J it removes 4 bases, while the gene matches leave 6 bases of the junction unaccounted for.